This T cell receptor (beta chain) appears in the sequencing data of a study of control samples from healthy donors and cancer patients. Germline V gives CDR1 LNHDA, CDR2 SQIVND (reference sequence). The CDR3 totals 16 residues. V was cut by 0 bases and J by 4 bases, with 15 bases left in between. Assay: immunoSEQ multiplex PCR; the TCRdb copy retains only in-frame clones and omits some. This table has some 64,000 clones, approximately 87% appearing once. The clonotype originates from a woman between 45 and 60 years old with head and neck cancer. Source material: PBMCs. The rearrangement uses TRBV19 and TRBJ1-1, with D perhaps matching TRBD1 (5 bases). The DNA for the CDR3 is TGTGCCAGTAGTATAGACGGTCAGGGTGTGGGCACTGAAGCTTTCTTT. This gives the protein CASSIDGQGVGTEAFF.